The 30 T cell receptor beta chains below were found in one sample sequenced in a study of CD8+ T cells in alopecia areata. RNA extraction was followed by reverse transcription into cDNA, which acted as the sequencing template. Data came from immunoSEQ multiplex PCR; TCRdb stores just in-frame clones and leaves some out. The data contain around 150,000 clones, around two thirds of them singletons. Sequenced sample: CD8+ T cells sorted from blood. These receptors all stem from a human donor in good health.

The chain carries TRBV2 and TRBJ1-5, with 7 nucleotides matching TRBD1. Germline V CDR1 and CDR2: SNHLY, FYNNEI. The V segment lost 7 bases and the J segment 0 bases; nucleotides outside the gene matches: 12. This CDR3 has 17 amino acids. The CDR3 DNA sequence: TGTGCCAGCACCGGGACAGTCCGAACCCATAGCAATCAGCCCCAGCATTTT. It yields the protein CASTGTVRTHSNQPQHF. Filled out from reference TRBV2 and TRBJ1-5, the complete variable domain reads EPEVTQTPSHQVTQMGQEVILRCVPISNHLYFYWYRQILGQKVEFLVSFYNNEISEKSEIFDDQFSVERPDGSNFTLKIRSTKLEDSAMYFCASTGTVRTHSNQPQHFGDGTRLSIL.

The table lists this clone with a few counts. DNA for the CDR3: TGTGCCAGCTCACCAGGGGCTAGCGGGAGGACGACGAACACCGGGGAGCTGTTTTTT. Translating it yields CASSPGASGRTTNTGELFF. The chain joins TRBV18 to TRBJ2-2; 11 bases align to TRBD2. The CDR3 has 19 amino acids. The trim removed 2 bases at V and 0 bases at J, leaving 8 bases unmatched. Germline CDR1 KGHSH, CDR2 LQKENI.

This clone was counted once. J is TRBJ2-2 and V is TRBV25-1; no clear D. Trimming removed 10 bases from V and 6 bases from J, with 9 bases in between. CDR1 is MGHDK, CDR2 SYGVNS, per germline. This CDR3 is 11 amino acids long. CDR3 sequence reads: CATESSGELFF. The CDR3 region has the DNA TGTGCCACAGAGAGTTCCGGGGAGCTGTTTTTT.

The rearrangement uses TRBV11-1 and TRBJ2-7, with 7 bases fitting TRBD2. The CDR3 runs 14 residues. V lost 5 bases and J lost 0; bases outside the gene matches: 4. CDR1 SGHAT and CDR2 FQDESV come from the germline V gene (reference sequence). CDR3 coding DNA: TGTGCCAGCAGCGTGGGAGGGGTCTCCTACGAGCAGTACTTC. Encoded protein: CASSVGGVSYEQYF.

As for this clone: A junction boundary mismatches the germline segment, possibly from a read error. J is TRBJ1-1 and V is TRBV29-1; TRBD1 matches at 9 bases. The CDR3 is 12 residues long. CDR1 SQVTM and CDR2 ANQGSEA come from the germline V gene. In nucleotides, the CDR3 is TGCAGCGCCCCTGGCGCCCGGGACAGGGCCGTTTTT. Protein: CSAPGARDRAVF.

This clone was seen only a few times. The V call is TRBV7-2, the J call TRBJ1-1; possibly TRBD1 for D (5 bases). This CDR3 comprises 13 residues. CDR1 and CDR2 (germline): SGHTA, FQGNSA. V was shortened by 1 base and J by 11 bases, with 14 bases between the two germline ends. CDR3 region: CASSLGVAGEAFF. CDR3 nucleotides: TGTGCCAGCAGCTTAGGAGTAGCGGGGGAGGCTTTCTTT.

This clone has a handful of counts. The chain couples TRBV7-9 to TRBJ2-1, with D unclear. The germline V gene has CDR1 SEHNR and CDR2 FQNEAQ (reference sequence). This CDR3 has 16 residues. The V gene lost 5 bases and the J gene lost 0 bases, with 14 bases spanning the gap. CDR3 amino acids: CASSPASESSYNEQFF. CDR3 DNA: TGTGCCAGCAGCCCTGCCTCCGAGAGCTCCTACAATGAGCAGTTCTTC.

Details on this clone: A junction end diverges from the germline sequence, so it may reflect a read error. Additional DNA sequences in this sample encode the identical CDR3. V gene TRBV29-1 combines with J gene TRBJ2-2; 8 bases match TRBD1. This CDR3 region has 14 residues. Per the germline V gene, CDR1 is SQVTM and CDR2 is ANQGSEA. The CDR3 protein is CSVDAGGHTGELFF. The CDR3 nucleotides are TGCAGTGTTGACGCAGGGGGCCACACCGGGGAGCTGTTTTTT.

This clone was found a few times. The chain couples TRBV2 to TRBJ1-2; D is perhaps TRBD1 (5 bases). V was trimmed by 2 bases and J by 7 bases, leaving 20 bases between them. CDR3 size: 16 residues. Germline V lookup: CDR1 SNHLY, CDR2 FYNNEI. This CDR3 is CASSETRAGREIGYTF. The CDR3 DNA is TGTGCCAGCAGTGAAACCAGGGCAGGGCGGGAAATTGGCTACACCTTC.

The V and J genes are TRBV6-6 and TRBJ1-2; D perhaps matches TRBD1 (5 bases). The CDR3 totals 14 residues. Deletions cut 5 bases from V and 0 bases from J, with 10 bases between. Germline V gene data show CDR1 as MNHNY and CDR2 as SVGAGI (reference sequence). The CDR3 reads CASSPRDPNYGYTF. As DNA, the CDR3 is TGTGCCAGCAGTCCCCGGGACCCTAACTATGGCTACACCTTC.

The genes are TRBV30 and TRBJ2-2; D call uncertain. V was pared by 5 bases and J by 5 bases, with 6 bases between. From germline, CDR1 is GTSNPN and CDR2 SVGIG (reference sequence). The CDR3 extends over 11 amino acids. Here the CDR3 DNA reads TGTGCCTGGCAAGGGACCGGGGAGCTGTTTTTT. Its translation is CAWQGTGELFF.

This clone was recorded many times. The chain couples TRBV30 to TRBJ2-5; 7 nucleotides line up with TRBD2. Germline V CDR1 and CDR2: GTSNPN, SVGIG (reference sequence). V dropped 0 bases and J dropped 4; count of bases not matched to a gene: 5. The CDR3 spans 14 residues. CDR3 DNA sequence: TGTGCCTGGAGTGTACCAGCGGGAATAGAGACCCAGTACTTC. Encoded protein: CAWSVPAGIETQYF. Looking up the rest from reference TRBV30 and TRBJ2-5 gives the full variable domain: SQTIHQWPATLVQPVGSPLSLECTVEGTSNPNLYWYRQAAGRGLQLLFYSVGIGQISSEVPQNLSASRPQDRQFILSSKKLLLSDSGFYLCAWSVPAGIETQYFGPGTRLLVL.

The chain links TRBV27 to TRBJ2-7, with D possibly being TRBD1 or TRBD2 (5 bases each). The CDR3 runs to 14 residues. V was pared by 5 bases and J by 7 bases, with 18 bases between. CDR1 and CDR2 (germline): MNHEY, SMNVEV (reference sequence). CDR3 loop: CASSLRWDLEEQYF. CDR3 coding DNA: TGTGCCAGCAGTCTACGGTGGGACCTGGAGGAGCAGTACTTC.

V is TRBV29-1 and J is TRBJ2-6, with D maybe TRBD1 (5 bases). With 1 base removed from V and 0 bases from J, the gap between germline ends came to 13 bases. This CDR3 is built from 17 residues. In germline, CDR1 is SQVTM, CDR2 ANQGSEA. In nucleotides, the CDR3 is TGCAGCGTTGAAGGAAGGGGCCCGGCCTCTGGGGCCAACGTCCTGACTTTC. Encoded protein: CSVEGRGPASGANVLTF.

The chain recombines TRBV27 with TRBJ2-3, with TRBD2 matching 10 bases. Germline-derived CDR1 and CDR2 are MNHEY and SMNVEV (reference sequence). The CDR3 loop spans 17 amino acids. Germline trimming cut 6 bases from V and 10 bases from J; bases unmatched to any gene: 19. In DNA, the CDR3 is TGTGCCAGCAGGGCCCTAGGACTAGCGGAGACTCCAGCTTCGCAGTATTTT. Encoded protein: CASRALGLAETPASQYF.

This clone has more than one count but fewer than ten. The rearrangement links TRBV5-1 to TRBJ2-7; 8 nucleotides agree with TRBD1. Germline V gene sequence: CDR1 SGHRS, CDR2 YFSETQ. Trimming removed 0 bases from V and 4 bases from J; junction bases left unmatched: 6. The CDR3 sequence is 15 residues long. The CDR3, as DNA: TGCGCCAGCAGCTTGGGGGGGACAGGACGATACGAGCAGTACTTC. Its translation is CASSLGGTGRYEQYF.

CDR3 protein: CASSSRSGARYF. CDR3 nucleotide sequence: TGTGCCAGCAGCTCGAGGTCAGGGGCTCGGTATTTT. The genes are TRBV11-1 and TRBJ2-3; perhaps TRBD1 as D (6 bases). The CDR3 has 12 amino acids. V dropped 4 bases and J dropped 14 bases, with 16 bases sitting between them. The germline V gene encodes CDR1 SGHAT and CDR2 FQDESV (reference sequence).

J is TRBJ2-7 and V is TRBV27; D assignment may be TRBD1 or TRBD2 (5 bases each). The V end lost 2 bases, the J end lost 4 bases, and 15 bases lay between the germline ends. Germline loops: CDR1 MNHEY, CDR2 SMNVEV (reference sequence). The CDR3 is made up of 15 amino acids. The CDR3 bases are TGTGCCAGCAGTTTAGGACCGGGACCAACATACGAGCAGTACTTC. It translates to CASSLGPGPTYEQYF.

The rearrangement uses TRBV28 and TRBJ2-5; D might be TRBD2 (6 bases). This CDR3 has 14 residues. Germline V gene data show CDR1 as MDHEN and CDR2 as SYDVKM. Deletions cut 2 bases from V and 4 bases from J, with 11 bases between. CDR3 loop: CASSLSGLGETQYF. The CDR3 DNA is TGTGCCAGCAGTTTAAGCGGGCTCGGAGAGACCCAGTACTTC.

CDR3 nucleotides: TGCGCCAGCAGCCAATCAGTAGGGGGGGACTCCTACGAGCAGTACTTC. It translates to CASSQSVGGDSYEQYF. The chain uses TRBV4-1 and TRBJ2-7; D possibly corresponds to TRBD2 (7 bases). CDR1 and CDR2 from the germline V gene are MGHRA and YSYEKL. This CDR3 spans 16 amino acids. V was shortened by 2 bases and J by 0 bases, with 14 bases between the two germline ends.

This rearrangement joins TRBV7-9 to TRBJ2-2, with D possibly being TRBD1 (6 bases). Trimming removed 2 bases at V and 4 bases at J, with 11 bases between. Germline values: CDR1 SEHNR, CDR2 FQNEAQ (reference sequence). The CDR3 sequence is 15 residues long. CDR3: CASSLYQGPTGELFF. The CDR3 coding sequence is TGTGCCAGCAGCTTATACCAGGGGCCCACCGGGGAGCTGTTTTTT.

The CDR3 protein is CPAAGGVANEQFF. The CDR3 nucleotides are TGTCCCGCTGCAGGAGGGGTAGCCAATGAGCAGTTCTTC. The V call is TRBV2, the J call TRBJ2-1; a weak D match, TRBD2 (6 bases). The CDR3 runs to 13 residues. From germline, CDR1 is SNHLY and CDR2 FYNNEI.

The V call is TRBV9, the J call TRBJ2-4; D is ambiguous. The V and J ends lost 1 base and 6 bases respectively, with 5 bases between them. The CDR3 sequence is 12 residues long. Germline-derived CDR1 and CDR2 are SGDLS and YYNGEE. CDR3 nucleotide sequence: TGTGCCAGCAGCGTAAGTGGAAACATTCAGTACTTC. Translation gives CASSVSGNIQYF.

The V call is TRBV9, the J call TRBJ2-7, with a tentative D call TRBD1 (5 bases). V lost 3 bases and J lost 5, with 6 bases in between. Germline lookup yields CDR1 SGDLS and CDR2 YYNGEE. The CDR3 sequence is 11 residues long. The chain's CDR3 is CASSEGNEQYF. DNA of the CDR3: TGTGCCAGCAGCGAGGGGAACGAGCAGTACTTC.

The chain employs TRBV7-9 and TRBJ2-1; D may correspond to TRBD1 or TRBD2 (5 bases each). The germline V gene encodes CDR1 SEHNR and CDR2 FQNEAQ (reference sequence). V lost 7 bases and J lost 8, with 15 bases in between. CDR3 length equals 13 residues. The CDR3 reads CASTYTGGYEQFF. CDR3 sequence (DNA): TGTGCCAGCACCTACACAGGAGGCTATGAGCAGTTCTTC.

The chain combines TRBV6-5 with TRBJ2-4; D call uncertain. V was cut by 2 bases and J by 0 bases, with 8 bases left in between. The CDR3 sequence is 15 residues long. Germline loops: CDR1 MNHEY, CDR2 SVGAGI. The CDR3 sequence is CASSYTRLAKNIQYF. The CDR3 region has the DNA TGTGCCAGCAGTTACACCCGCCTAGCCAAAAACATTCAGTACTTC.

In DNA, the CDR3 is TGTGCCAGCAGCCCCCTCCCCGACTCGGTCTACGAGCAGTACTTC. Its protein product is CASSPLPDSVYEQYF. The rearrangement links TRBV28 to TRBJ2-7; unclear D gene. In germline, CDR1 is MDHEN, CDR2 SYDVKM. V lost 6 bases, J lost 3 bases, and 18 bases lay in between. The CDR3 extends over 15 amino acids.

There are a few counts of this clone. The gene calls are TRBV6-6 and TRBJ1-5; no firm D call. The CDR3 is made up of 14 amino acids. In germline, CDR1 is MNHNY, CDR2 SVGAGI (reference sequence). With 3 bases removed from V and 7 bases from J, the gap between germline ends came to 13 bases. CDR3 nucleotides: TGTGCCAGCAGTTATCCGGGTGTCAAGCAGCCCCAGCATTTT. It specifies CASSYPGVKQPQHF.

The chain carries TRBV7-9 and TRBJ2-1, with TRBD2 matching 11 bases. The CDR3 has 16 residues. V lost 5 bases, J lost 1 base, and 4 bases stayed unmatched. Looked up from germline, CDR1 is SEHNR and CDR2 is FQNEAQ (reference sequence). The CDR3 loop is CASSPTSGISYNEQFF. CDR3 DNA sequence: TGTGCCAGCAGCCCGACTAGCGGGATTTCCTACAATGAGCAGTTCTTC.

The chain has TRBV20-1 and TRBJ2-4, with D hard to call. The V end was cut by 2 bases, the J end by 11 bases, with 10 bases between. The CDR3 runs to 11 residues. Germline V gives CDR1 DFQATT, CDR2 SNEGSKA (reference sequence). CDR3 sequence: CSARLIFVQYF. The DNA of the CDR3 is TGCAGTGCTAGATTGATTTTCGTTCAGTACTTC.